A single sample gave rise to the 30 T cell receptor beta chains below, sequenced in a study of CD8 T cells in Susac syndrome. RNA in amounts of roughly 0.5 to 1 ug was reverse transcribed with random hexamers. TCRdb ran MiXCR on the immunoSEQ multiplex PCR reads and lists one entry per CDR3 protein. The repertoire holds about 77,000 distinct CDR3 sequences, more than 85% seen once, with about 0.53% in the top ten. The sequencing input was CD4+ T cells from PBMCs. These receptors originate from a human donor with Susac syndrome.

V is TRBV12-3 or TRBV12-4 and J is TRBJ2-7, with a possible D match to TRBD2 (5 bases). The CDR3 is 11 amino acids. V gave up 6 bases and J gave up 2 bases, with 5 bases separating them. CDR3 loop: CASSGTYEQYF. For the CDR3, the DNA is TGTGCCAGCAGCGGGACCTACGAGCAGTACTTC.

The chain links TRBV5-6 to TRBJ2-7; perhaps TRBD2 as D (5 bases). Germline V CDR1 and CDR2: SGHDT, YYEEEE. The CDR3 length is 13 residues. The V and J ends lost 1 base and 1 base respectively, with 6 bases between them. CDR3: CASSLTGSYEQYF. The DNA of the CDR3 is TGTGCCAGCAGCTTGACGGGGTCCTACGAGCAGTACTTC.

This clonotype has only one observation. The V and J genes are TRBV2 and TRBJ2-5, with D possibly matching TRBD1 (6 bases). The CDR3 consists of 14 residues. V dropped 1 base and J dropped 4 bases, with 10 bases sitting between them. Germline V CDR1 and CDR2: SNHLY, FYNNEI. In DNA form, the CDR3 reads TGTGCCAGCAGTGAAGGATGGGGGCGAGAGACCCAGTACTTC. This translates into CASSEGWGRETQYF.

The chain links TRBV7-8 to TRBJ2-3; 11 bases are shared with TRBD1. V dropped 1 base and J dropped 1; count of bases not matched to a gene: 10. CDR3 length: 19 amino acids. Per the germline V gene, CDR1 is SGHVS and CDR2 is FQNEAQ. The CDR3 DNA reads TGTGCCAGCAGCTTAGACGTGGGACAGGGGGTTCGGCGCACAGATACGCAGTATTTT. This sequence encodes CASSLDVGQGVRRTDTQYF.

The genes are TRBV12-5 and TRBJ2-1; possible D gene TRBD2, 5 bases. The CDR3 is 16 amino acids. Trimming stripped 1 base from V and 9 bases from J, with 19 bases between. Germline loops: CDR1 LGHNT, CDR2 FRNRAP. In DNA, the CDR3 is TGTGCTAGTGGTTTGGGGGCCCTAAGGGCGGGCAGTGAGCAGTTCTTC. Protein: CASGLGALRAGSEQFF.

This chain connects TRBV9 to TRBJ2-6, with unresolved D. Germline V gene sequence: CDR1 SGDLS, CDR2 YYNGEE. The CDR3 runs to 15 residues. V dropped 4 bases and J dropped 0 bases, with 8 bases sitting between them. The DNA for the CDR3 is TGTGCCAGCAGCCCATCGCTCTCTGGGGCCAACGTCCTGACTTTC. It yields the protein CASSPSLSGANVLTF.

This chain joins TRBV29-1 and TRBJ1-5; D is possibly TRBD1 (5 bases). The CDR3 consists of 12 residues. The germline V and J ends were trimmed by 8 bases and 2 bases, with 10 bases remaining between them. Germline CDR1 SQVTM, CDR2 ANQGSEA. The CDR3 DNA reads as TGCAGCACCAGGGAGGGCAATCAGCCCCAGCATTTT. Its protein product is CSTREGNQPQHF.

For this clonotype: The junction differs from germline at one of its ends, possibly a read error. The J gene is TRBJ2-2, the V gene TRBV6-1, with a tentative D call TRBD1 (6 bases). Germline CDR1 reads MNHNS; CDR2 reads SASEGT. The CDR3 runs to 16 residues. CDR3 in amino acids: CASSPPTARGTGDLFF. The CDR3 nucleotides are TGTGCCAGCAGCCCTCCTACAGCAAGGGGGACCGGGGATCTGTTTTTT.

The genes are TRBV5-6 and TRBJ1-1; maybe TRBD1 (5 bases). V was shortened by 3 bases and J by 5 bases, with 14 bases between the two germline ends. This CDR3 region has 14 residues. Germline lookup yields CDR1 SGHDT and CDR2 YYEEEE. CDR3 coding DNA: TGTGCCAGCAGCTCGCCGGGACGACGAACTGAAGCTTTCTTT. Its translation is CASSSPGRRTEAFF.

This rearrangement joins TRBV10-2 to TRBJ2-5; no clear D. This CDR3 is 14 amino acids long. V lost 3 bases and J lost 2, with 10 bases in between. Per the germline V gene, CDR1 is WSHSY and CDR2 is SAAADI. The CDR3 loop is CASSDSQPQETQYF. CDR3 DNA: TGCGCCAGCAGTGACAGCCAACCTCAAGAGACCCAGTACTTC.

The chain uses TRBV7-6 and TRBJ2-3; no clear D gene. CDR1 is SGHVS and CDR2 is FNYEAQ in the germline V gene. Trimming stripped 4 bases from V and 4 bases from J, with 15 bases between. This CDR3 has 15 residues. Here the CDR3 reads CASSYLPLGADTQYF. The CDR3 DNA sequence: TGTGCCAGCAGCTACTTACCTCTAGGAGCAGATACGCAGTATTTT.

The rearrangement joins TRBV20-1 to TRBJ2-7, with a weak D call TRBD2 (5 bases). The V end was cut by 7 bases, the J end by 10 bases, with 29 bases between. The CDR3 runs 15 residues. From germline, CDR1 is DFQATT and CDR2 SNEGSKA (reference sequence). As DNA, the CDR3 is TGCAGTGAGCCCGAATACCCGCGGGTTTTAAGCAACCAGTACTTC. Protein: CSEPEYPRVLSNQYF.

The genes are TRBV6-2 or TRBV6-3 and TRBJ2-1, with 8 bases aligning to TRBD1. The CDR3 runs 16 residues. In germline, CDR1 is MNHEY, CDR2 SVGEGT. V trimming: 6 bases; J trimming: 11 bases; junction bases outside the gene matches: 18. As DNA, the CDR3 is TGTGCCAGCAGCCCCGGACAGGGAGGTGCACGGGGTAAGCAGTTCTTC. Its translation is CASSPGQGGARGKQFF.

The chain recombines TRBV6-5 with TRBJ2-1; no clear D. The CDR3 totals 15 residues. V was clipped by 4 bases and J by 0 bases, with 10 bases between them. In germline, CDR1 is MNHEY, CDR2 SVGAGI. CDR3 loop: CASSSLPSSYNEQFF. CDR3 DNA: TGTGCCAGCAGTTCCCTCCCGAGCTCCTACAATGAGCAGTTCTTC.

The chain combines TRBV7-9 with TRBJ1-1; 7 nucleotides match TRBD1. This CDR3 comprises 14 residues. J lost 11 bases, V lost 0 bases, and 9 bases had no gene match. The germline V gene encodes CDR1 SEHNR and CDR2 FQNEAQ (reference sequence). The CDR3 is CASSLAYRGSEAFF. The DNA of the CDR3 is TGTGCCAGCAGCTTAGCCTACAGGGGCAGTGAGGCTTTCTTT.

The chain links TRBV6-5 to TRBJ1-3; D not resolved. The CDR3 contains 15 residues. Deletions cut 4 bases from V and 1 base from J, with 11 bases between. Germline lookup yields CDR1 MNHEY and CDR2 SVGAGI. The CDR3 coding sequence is TGTGCCAGCAGTTCCGCCCTAGGGTCTGGAAACACCATATATTTT. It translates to CASSSALGSGNTIYF.

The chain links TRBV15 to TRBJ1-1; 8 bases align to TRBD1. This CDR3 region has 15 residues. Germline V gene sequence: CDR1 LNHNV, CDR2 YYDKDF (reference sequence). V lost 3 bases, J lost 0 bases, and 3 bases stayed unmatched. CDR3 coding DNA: TGTGCCACCAGCAGGGGGGACAGGCTGAACACTGAAGCTTTCTTT. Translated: CATSRGDRLNTEAFF.

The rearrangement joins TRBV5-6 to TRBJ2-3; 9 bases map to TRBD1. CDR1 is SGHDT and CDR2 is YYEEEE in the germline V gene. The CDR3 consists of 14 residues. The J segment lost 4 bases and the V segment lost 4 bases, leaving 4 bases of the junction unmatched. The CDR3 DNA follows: TGTGCCAGCAGCCCGGGACAGGGTCCAGATACGCAGTATTTT. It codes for CASSPGQGPDTQYF.

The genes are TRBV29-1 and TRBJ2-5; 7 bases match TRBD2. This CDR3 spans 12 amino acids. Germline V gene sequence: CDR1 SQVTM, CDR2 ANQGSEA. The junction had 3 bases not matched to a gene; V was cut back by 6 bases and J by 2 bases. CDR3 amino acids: CSVGGSQETQYF. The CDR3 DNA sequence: TGCAGCGTGGGGGGGAGTCAAGAGACCCAGTACTTC.

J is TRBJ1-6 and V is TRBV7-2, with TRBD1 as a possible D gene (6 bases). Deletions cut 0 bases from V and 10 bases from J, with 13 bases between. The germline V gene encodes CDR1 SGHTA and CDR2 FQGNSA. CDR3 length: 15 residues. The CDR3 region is CASSLAGALGSPLHF. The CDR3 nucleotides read TGTGCCAGCAGCTTAGCGGGGGCCTTAGGGTCACCCCTCCACTTT.

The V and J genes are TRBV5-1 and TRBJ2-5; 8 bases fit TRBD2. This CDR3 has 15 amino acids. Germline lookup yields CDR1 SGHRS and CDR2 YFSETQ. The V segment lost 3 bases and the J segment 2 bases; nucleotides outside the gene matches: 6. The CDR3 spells CASSSTPGGQETQYF. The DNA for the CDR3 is TGCGCCAGCAGCTCCACACCGGGGGGGCAAGAGACCCAGTACTTC.

The CDR3 DNA reads TGTGCCAGCAGCCTCCGGACAGGGCGGAACACCGGGGAGCTGTTTTTT. This codes for CASSLRTGRNTGELFF. This sequence joins TRBV3-1 and TRBJ2-2, with TRBD1 matching over 8 bases. The CDR3 sequence is 16 residues long. Trimming took 4 bases from V and 1 from J; bases not matched to a gene: 5. CDR1 and CDR2 (germline): LGHDT, YNNKEL (reference sequence).

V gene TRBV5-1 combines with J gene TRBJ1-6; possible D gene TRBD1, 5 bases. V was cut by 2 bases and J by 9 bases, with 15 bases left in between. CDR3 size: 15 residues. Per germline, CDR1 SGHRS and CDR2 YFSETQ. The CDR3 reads CASSLSPGGVSPLHF. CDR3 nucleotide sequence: TGCGCCAGCAGCTTATCTCCAGGAGGGGTTTCACCCCTCCACTTT.

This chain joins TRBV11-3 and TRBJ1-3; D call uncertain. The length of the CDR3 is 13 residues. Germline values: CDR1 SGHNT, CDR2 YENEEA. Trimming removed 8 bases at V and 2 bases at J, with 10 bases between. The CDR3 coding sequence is TGTGCCAGCGGACTCGGGCCTGGAAACACCATATATTTT. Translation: CASGLGPGNTIYF.

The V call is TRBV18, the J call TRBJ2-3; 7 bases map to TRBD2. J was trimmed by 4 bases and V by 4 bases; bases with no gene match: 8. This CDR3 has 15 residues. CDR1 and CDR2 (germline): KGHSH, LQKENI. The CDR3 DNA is TGTGCCAGCTCACTTTCTCTGGCGGGAGCAGATACGCAGTATTTT. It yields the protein CASSLSLAGADTQYF.

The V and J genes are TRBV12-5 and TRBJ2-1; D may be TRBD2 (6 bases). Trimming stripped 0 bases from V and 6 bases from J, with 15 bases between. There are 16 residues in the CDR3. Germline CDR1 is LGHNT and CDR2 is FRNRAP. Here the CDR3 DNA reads TGTGCTAGTGGTTTGGTACTAGCACCCACTAGCAATGAGCAGTTCTTC. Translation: CASGLVLAPTSNEQFF. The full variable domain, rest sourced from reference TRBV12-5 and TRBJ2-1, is DARVTQTPRHKVTEMGQEVTMRCQPILGHNTVFWYRQTMMQGLELLAYFRNRAPLDDSGMPKDRFSAEMPDATLATLKIQPSEPRDSAVYFCASGLVLAPTSNEQFFGPGTRLTVL.

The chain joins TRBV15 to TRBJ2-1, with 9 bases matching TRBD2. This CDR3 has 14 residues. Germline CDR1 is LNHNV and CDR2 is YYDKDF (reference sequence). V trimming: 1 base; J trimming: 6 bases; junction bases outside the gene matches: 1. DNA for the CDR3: TGTGCCACCAGCAGAGTAGCGGGAGTCAATGAGCAGTTCTTC. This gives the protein CATSRVAGVNEQFF. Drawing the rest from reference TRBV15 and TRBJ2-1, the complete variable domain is DAMVIQNPRYQVTQFGKPVTLSCSQTLNHNVMYWYQQKSSQAPKLLFHYYDKDFNNEADTPDNFQSRRPNTSFCFLDIRSPGLGDTAMYLCATSRVAGVNEQFFGPGTRLTVL.

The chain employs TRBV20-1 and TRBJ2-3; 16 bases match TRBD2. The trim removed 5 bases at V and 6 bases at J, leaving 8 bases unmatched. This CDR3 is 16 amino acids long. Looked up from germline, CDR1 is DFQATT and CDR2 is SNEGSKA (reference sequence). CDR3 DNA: TGCAGTGCTCCGGGACTAGCGGGGGGGAAGGCGGATACGCAGTATTTT. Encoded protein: CSAPGLAGGKADTQYF.

The CDR3 DNA is TGCAGTGCTAGCGGGGGGCCTAGCTATGGCTACACCTTC. This gives the protein CSASGGPSYGYTF. The chain employs TRBV20-1 and TRBJ1-2; D perhaps matches TRBD1 (6 bases). Germline values: CDR1 DFQATT, CDR2 SNEGSKA (reference sequence). V gave up 3 bases and J gave up 4 bases, with 12 bases separating them. The length of the CDR3 is 13 residues.

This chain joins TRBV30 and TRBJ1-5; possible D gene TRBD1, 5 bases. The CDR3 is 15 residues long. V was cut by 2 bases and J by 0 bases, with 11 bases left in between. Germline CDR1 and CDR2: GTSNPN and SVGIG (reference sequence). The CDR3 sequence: CAWSLTGYSNQPQHF. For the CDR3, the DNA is TGTGCCTGGAGTCTAACAGGCTATAGCAATCAGCCCCAGCATTTT.